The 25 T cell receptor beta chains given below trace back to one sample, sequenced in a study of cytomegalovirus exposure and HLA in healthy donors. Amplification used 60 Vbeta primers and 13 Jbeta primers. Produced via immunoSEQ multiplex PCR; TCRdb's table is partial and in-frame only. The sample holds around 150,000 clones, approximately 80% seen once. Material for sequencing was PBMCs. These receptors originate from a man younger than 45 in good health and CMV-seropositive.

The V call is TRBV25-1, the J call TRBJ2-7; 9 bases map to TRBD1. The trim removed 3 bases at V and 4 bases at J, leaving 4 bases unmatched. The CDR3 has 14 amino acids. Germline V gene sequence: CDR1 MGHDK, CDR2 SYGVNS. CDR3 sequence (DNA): TGTGCCAGCAGTGAGCGGGACAGGGAGTACGAGCAGTACTTC. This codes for CASSERDREYEQYF.

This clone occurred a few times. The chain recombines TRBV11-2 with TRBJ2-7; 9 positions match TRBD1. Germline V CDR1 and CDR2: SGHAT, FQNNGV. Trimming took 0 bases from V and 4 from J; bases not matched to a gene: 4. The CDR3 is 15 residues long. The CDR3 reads CASSLDGTGLYEQYF. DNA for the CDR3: TGTGCCAGCAGCTTAGATGGGACAGGGCTGTACGAGCAGTACTTC.

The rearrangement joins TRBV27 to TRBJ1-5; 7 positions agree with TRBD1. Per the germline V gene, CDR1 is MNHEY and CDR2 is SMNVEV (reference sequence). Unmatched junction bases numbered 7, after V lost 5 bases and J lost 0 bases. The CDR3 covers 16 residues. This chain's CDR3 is CASSRDSDYSNQPQHF. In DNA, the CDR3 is TGTGCCAGCAGTAGGGACAGCGACTATAGCAATCAGCCCCAGCATTTT.

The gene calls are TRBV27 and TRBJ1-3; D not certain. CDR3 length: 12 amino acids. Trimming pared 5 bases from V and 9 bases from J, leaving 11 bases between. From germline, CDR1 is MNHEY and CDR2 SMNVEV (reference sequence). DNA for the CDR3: TGTGCCAGCAGTCCCCGGGAGGGCACCATATATTTT. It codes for CASSPREGTIYF.

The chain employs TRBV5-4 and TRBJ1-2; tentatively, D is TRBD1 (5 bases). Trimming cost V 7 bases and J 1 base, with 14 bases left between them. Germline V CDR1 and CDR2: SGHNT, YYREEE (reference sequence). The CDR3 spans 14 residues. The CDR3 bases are TGTGCCAGCCGGGGGTCGCAGATTAACTATGGCTACACCTTC. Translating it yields CASRGSQINYGYTF.

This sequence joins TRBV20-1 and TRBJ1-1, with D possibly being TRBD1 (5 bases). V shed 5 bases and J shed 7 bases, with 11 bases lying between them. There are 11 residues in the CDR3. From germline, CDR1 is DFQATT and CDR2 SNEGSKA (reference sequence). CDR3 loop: CSAPSQGEAFF. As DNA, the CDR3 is TGCAGTGCTCCATCTCAGGGTGAAGCTTTCTTT.

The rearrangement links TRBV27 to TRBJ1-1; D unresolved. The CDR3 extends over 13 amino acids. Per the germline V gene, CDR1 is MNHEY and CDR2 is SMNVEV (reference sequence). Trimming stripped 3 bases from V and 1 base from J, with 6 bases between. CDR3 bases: TGTGCCAGCAGTTTGGGCAAGAACACTGAAGCTTTCTTT. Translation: CASSLGKNTEAFF.

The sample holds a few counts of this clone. Here the CDR3 reads CASSFRAYRTSADYEQYF. In DNA form, the CDR3 reads TGTGCCAGCAGTTTCAGAGCGTATCGGACTAGCGCGGACTACGAGCAGTACTTC. The chain couples TRBV28 to TRBJ2-7, with 9 bases fitting TRBD2. The CDR3 length is 18 residues. V trimming: 3 bases; J trimming: 3 bases; junction bases outside the gene matches: 15. Germline lookup yields CDR1 MDHEN and CDR2 SYDVKM.

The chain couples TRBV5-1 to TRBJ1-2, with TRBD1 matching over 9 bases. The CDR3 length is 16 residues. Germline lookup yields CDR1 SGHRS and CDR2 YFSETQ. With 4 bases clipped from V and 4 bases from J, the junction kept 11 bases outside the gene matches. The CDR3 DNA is TGCGCCAGCAGCCCCGGGGGGGACAGGGTTGGCTATGGCTACACCTTC. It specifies CASSPGGDRVGYGYTF.

CDR3 bases: TGTGCCAGCAGTGTAACCGGGACAGGGGACTATGGCTACACCTTC. This translates into CASSVTGTGDYGYTF. The chain combines TRBV28 with TRBJ1-2; 10 bases are shared with TRBD1. Germline V gives CDR1 MDHEN, CDR2 SYDVKM. CDR3 length equals 15 residues. After removal of 5 bases from V and 3 bases from J, the junction contained 6 bases not matched to a gene.

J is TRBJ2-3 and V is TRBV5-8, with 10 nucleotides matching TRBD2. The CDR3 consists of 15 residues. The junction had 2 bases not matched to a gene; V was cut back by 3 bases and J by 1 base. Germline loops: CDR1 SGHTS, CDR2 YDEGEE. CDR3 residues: CASSSGTSGTDTQYF. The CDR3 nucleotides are TGTGCCAGCAGCTCCGGGACTAGCGGCACAGATACGCAGTATTTT. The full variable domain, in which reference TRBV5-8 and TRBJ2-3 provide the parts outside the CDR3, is EAGVTQSPTHLIKTRGQQATLRCSPISGHTSVYWYQQALGLGLQFLLWYDEGEERNRGNFPPRFSGRQFPNYSSELNVNALELEDSALYLCASSSGTSGTDTQYFGPGTRLTVL.

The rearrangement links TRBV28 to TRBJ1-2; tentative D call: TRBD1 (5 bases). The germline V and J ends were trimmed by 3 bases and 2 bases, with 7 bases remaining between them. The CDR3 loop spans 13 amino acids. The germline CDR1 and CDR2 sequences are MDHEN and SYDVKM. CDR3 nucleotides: TGTGCCAGCAGTTTCAAGGGGAACTATGGCTACACCTTC. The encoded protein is CASSFKGNYGYTF.

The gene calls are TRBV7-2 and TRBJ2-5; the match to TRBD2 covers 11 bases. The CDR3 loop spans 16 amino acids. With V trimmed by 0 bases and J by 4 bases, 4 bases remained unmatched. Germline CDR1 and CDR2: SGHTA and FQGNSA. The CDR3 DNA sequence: TGTGCCAGCAGCTTAGCCCTAGCGGGAGGAGGAGAGACCCAGTACTTC. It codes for CASSLALAGGGETQYF.

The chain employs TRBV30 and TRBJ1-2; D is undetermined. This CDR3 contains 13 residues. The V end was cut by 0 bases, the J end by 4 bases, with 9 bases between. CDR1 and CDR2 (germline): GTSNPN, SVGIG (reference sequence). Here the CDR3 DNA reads TGTGCCTGGAGTGTTTCCGGAGGCTATGGCTACACCTTC. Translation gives CAWSVSGGYGYTF. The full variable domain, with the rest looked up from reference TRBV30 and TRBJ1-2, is SQTIHQWPATLVQPVGSPLSLECTVEGTSNPNLYWYRQAAGRGLQLLFYSVGIGQISSEVPQNLSASRPQDRQFILSSKKLLLSDSGFYLCAWSVSGGYGYTFGSGTRLTVV.

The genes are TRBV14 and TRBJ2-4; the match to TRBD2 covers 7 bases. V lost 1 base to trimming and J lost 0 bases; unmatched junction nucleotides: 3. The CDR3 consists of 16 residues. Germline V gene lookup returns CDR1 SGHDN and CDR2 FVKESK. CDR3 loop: CASSQGAGLAKNIQYF. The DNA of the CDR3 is TGTGCCAGCAGCCAAGGAGCGGGATTAGCCAAAAACATTCAGTACTTC. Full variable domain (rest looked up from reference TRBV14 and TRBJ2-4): EAGVTQFPSHSVIEKGQTVTLRCDPISGHDNLYWYRRVMGKEIKFLLHFVKESKQDESGMPNNRFLAERTGGTYSTLKVQPAELEDSGVYFCASSQGAGLAKNIQYFGAGTRLSVL.

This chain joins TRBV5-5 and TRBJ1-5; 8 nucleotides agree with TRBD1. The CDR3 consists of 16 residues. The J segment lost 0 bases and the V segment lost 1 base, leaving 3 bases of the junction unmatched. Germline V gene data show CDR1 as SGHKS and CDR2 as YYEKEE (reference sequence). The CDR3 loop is CASSLQTGASNQPQHF. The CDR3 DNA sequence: TGTGCCAGCAGCTTGCAGACAGGGGCTAGCAATCAGCCCCAGCATTTT.

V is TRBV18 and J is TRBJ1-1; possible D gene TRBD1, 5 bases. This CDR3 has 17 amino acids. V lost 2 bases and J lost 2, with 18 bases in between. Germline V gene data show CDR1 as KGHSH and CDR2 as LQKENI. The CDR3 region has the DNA TGTGCCAGCTCACCAAAGGGCACCTGGGGCCTTAACACTGAAGCTTTCTTT. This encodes CASSPKGTWGLNTEAFF.

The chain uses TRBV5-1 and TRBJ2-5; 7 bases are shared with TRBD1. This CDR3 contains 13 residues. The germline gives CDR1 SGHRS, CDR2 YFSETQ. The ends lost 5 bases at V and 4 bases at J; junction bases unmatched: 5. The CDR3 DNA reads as TGCGCCAGCAGGATCGGGACAGTAGAGACCCAGTACTTC. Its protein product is CASRIGTVETQYF.

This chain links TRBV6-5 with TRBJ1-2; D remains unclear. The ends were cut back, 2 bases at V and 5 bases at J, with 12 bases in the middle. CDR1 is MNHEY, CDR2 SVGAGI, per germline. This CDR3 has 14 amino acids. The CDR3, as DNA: TGTGCCAGCAGTTACGCCCCTCAGGCATATGGCTACACCTTC. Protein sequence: CASSYAPQAYGYTF.

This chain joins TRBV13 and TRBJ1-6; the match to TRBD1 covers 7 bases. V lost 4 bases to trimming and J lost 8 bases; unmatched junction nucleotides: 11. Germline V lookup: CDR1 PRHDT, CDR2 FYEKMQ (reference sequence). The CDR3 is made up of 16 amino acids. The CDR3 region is CASSSRGLYSDSPLHF. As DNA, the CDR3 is TGTGCCAGCAGCTCAAGGGGGCTTTATTCGGATTCACCCCTCCACTTT.

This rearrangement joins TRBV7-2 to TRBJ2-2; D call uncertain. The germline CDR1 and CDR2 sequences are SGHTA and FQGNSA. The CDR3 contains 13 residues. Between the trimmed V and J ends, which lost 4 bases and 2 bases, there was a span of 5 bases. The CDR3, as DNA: TGTGCCAGCAGCTGGAGAAACACCGGGGAGCTGTTTTTT. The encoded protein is CASSWRNTGELFF.

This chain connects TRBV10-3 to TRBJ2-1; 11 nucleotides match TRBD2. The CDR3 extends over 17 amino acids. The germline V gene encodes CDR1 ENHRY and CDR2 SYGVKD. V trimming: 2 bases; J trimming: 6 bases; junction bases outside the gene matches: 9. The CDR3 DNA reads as TGTGCCATCAGTGAGACCAAACTAGCGGGAGCGGGCAATGAGCAGTTCTTC. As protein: CAISETKLAGAGNEQFF.

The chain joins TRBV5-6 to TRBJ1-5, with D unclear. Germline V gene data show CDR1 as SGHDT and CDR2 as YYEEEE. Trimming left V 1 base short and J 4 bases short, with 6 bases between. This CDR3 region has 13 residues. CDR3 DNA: TGTGCCAGCAGCTTGAGCGGAAATCAGCCCCAGCATTTT. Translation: CASSLSGNQPQHF.

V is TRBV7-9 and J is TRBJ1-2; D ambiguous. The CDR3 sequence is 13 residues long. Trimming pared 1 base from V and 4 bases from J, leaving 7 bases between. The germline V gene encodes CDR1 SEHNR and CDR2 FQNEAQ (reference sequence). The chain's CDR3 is CASSLGYFYGYTF. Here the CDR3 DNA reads TGTGCCAGCAGCTTAGGTTACTTCTATGGCTACACCTTC.

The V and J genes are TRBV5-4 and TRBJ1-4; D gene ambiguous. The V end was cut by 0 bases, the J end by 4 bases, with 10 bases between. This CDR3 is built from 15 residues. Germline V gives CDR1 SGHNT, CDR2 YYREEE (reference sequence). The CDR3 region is CASSLDRGNNEKLFF. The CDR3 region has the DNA TGTGCCAGCAGCTTGGATAGAGGGAATAATGAAAAACTGTTTTTT.